The clone carrying this T cell receptor beta chain was seen a few times. Its specificity is not known. The junction departs from the called germline gene at one end, perhaps through a read error. Combining a sample-barcoded 5' primer with a J-beta primer mix, a second PCR ran for 7 to 11 cycles. Each CDR3 protein is one row after TCRdb ran MiXCR on the 5' RACE reads. The repertoire has hundreds of thousands of distinct CDR3 sequences, roughly 21% of them found once; the top ten carry 3% to 4.5%. The CDR3 runs to 13 residues. Germline loops: CDR1 MDHEN, CDR2 SYDVKM. The data originate from a study of blood T cells in healthy people across ages. Peripheral blood, around 10 milliliters per donor, was collected. Broader study findings: The unsorted PBMCs prevented any conclusive comparison of naive versus antigen-experienced cells. When one million T cells were used, diversity estimates were thought to be underestimates.

The receptor was isolated from a man aged 65 to 79 in good health. Source material: blood. The chain employs TRBV28 and TRBJ2-5; tentatively, D is TRBD1 (5 bases). The J call is doubtful: the DNA matches TRBJ2-7 better. This CDR3 is CACSTPGLDEQYF. CDR3 nucleotides: TGTGCCTGCAGTACCCCAGGGTTGGACGAGCAGTACTTC.